The 7 T cell receptor beta chains below all came from one sample that was sequenced in a study of CD8+ T cells in alopecia areata. As the sequencing template, cDNA was produced by extracting RNA and reverse transcribing it. Method: immunoSEQ multiplex PCR; TCRdb's copy keeps in-frame clones and lacks some. The repertoire consists of 120,000 or so clones, with around 50% occurring once and the leading ten covering about 10%. The sequencing input was NKG2D-low CD8+ T cells sorted from blood. The receptors were sampled from a human donor with alopecia areata.

The chain links TRBV9 to TRBJ2-7; possible D gene TRBD2, 6 bases. V shed 0 bases and J shed 3 bases, with 13 bases lying between them. The CDR3 is 15 amino acids. Germline CDR1 SGDLS, CDR2 YYNGEE. CDR3 residues: CASSVDAGPNYEQYF. As DNA, the CDR3 is TGTGCCAGCAGCGTAGACGCGGGACCCAACTACGAGCAGTACTTC.

This clone was detected only a few times. The chain uses TRBV29-1 and TRBJ2-1; D uncertain. V lost 3 bases and J 1 base, leaving 10 bases between the germline ends. Germline CDR1 reads SQVTM; CDR2 reads ANQGSEA. The CDR3 loop spans 14 amino acids. In DNA form, the CDR3 reads TGCAGCGTTGACCACAAGGGTTCCTACAATGAGCAGTTCTTC. It is translated as CSVDHKGSYNEQFF.

Worth noting for this clone: The sample contains more than one DNA sequence encoding this CDR3. The chain couples TRBV29-1 to TRBJ2-7; TRBD1 or TRBD2 may be the D gene (5 bases each). CDR1 is SQVTM and CDR2 is ANQGSEA in the germline V gene. V shed 4 bases and J shed 0 bases, with 10 bases lying between them. The CDR3 covers 13 residues. CDR3 sequence: CSVAGGSSYEQYF. As DNA, the CDR3 is TGCAGCGTTGCTGGGGGTAGCTCCTACGAGCAGTACTTC.

This clone was found once. The J gene is TRBJ2-7, the V gene TRBV9; D gene uncertain. The CDR3 has 14 amino acids. Trimming removed 0 bases from V and 5 bases from J, with 12 bases in between. Germline-derived CDR1 and CDR2 are SGDLS and YYNGEE. CDR3 sequence: CASSVDAPQNEQYF. As DNA, the CDR3 is TGTGCCAGCAGCGTAGACGCGCCGCAGAACGAGCAGTACTTC.

The chain combines TRBV7-9 with TRBJ2-5, with D maybe TRBD1 (5 bases). CDR1 and CDR2 from the germline V gene are SEHNR and FQNEAQ (reference sequence). Trimming pared 4 bases from V and 5 bases from J, leaving 29 bases between. CDR3 length equals 19 residues. CDR3 sequence reads: CASSSPGPSPGSGRETQYF. The DNA for the CDR3 is TGTGCCAGCAGCTCCCCAGGCCCCTCACCAGGGTCCGGGCGGGAGACCCAGTACTTC.

This clone has a handful of counts. The chain couples TRBV13 to TRBJ2-7, with TRBD2 matching 8 bases. This CDR3 comprises 13 residues. V trimming: 5 bases; J trimming: 7 bases; junction bases outside the gene matches: 7. Per germline, CDR1 PRHDT and CDR2 FYEKMQ (reference sequence). Written as DNA, the CDR3 is TGTGCCAGCAGCCCCGGGACTAGTAGTGAGCAGTACTTC. Translation: CASSPGTSSEQYF. Variable domain in full (rest from reference TRBV13 and TRBJ2-7): AAGVIQSPRHLIKEKRETATLKCYPIPRHDTVYWYQQGPGQDPQFLISFYEKMQSDKGSIPDRFSAQQFSDYHSELNMSSLELGDSALYFCASSPGTSSEQYFGPGTRLTVT.

The chain couples TRBV7-9 to TRBJ2-7; 8 bases are a match to TRBD1. The germline V gene encodes CDR1 SEHNR and CDR2 FQNEAQ (reference sequence). This CDR3 is 14 amino acids long. Losses at the gene ends were 6 bases for V and 3 bases for J; bases not matched to a gene: 7. CDR3 region: CASRQTGEDYEQYF. CDR3 bases: TGTGCCAGCAGGCAGACAGGGGAGGACTACGAGCAGTACTTC.